This T cell receptor (beta chain) was identified in a study of T-cell reconstitution after alpha-beta-depleted transplantation in children. Study-wide results and limits: Hyperexpanded clones declined; after one year, newly produced T cells mostly supplied diversity. Several hundred rapidly expanded clones from non-depleted graft cells reportedly supplied alpha-beta T cells about two months post-transplant. Several patients had high TCRbeta diversity at day 60; it came from surviving recipient T cells and thymic progenitors.

As concerns this clonotype: What it binds is unknown.

Germline lookup yields CDR1 MDHEN and CDR2 SYDVKM. Trimming removed 7 bases at V and 1 base at J, with 13 bases between. This CDR3 comprises 14 residues. The TCRbeta library incorporated unique molecular identifiers. TCRdb reprocessed the PCR reads with MiXCR, giving one entry per CDR3 protein. The top ten hold 13% to 15% of the sample, which has hundreds of thousands of distinct CDR3 sequences, 23% seen once. Material: PBMCs, mostly from graft donor cells, obtained 360 days after TCRalphabeta/CD19-depleted stem cell transplant. This receptor was taken from a boy younger than two who had a stem cell transplant for acute myeloid leukemia, so the T cells may come from the graft donor. V and J are TRBV28 and TRBJ1-1; TRBD1 might be the D (5 bases). The CDR3 region is CASTLPGTNTEAFF. The DNA of the CDR3 is TGTGCCAGCACGCTTCCAGGGACGAACACTGAAGCTTTCTTT.